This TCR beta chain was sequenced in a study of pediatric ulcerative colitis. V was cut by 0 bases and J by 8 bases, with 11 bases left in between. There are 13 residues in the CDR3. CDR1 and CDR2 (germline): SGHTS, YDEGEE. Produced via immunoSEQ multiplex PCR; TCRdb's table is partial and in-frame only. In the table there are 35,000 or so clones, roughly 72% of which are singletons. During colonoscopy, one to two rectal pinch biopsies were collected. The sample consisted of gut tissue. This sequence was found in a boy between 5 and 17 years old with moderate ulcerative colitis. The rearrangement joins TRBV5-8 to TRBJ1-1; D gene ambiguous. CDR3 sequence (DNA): TGTGCCAGCAGCTTGGCGGGGAGCTCAGAAGCTTTCTTT. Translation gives CASSLAGSSEAFF.